Listed here are 20 T cell receptor beta chains from one sample, sequenced in a study of T cell repertoires in aging, cancer and after chemotherapy. The template was genomic DNA from peripheral blood, not RNA. Rearranged V-D-J TRB sequences were amplified with a mixed TRB-A/B primer pool. TCRdb fed the multiplex PCR reads into MiXCR, producing one record per CDR3 protein. Of 9,300 or so distinct CDR3 sequences listed, 39% are singletons. The sample comprised blood. Every receptor here comes from a human donor in good health.

The CDR3 nucleotides read TGTGCCTGGAGTGAGGCTAGCAATTACAATGAGCAGTTCTTC. Residues: CAWSEASNYNEQFF. The chain recombines TRBV30 with TRBJ2-1, with D possibly matching TRBD2 (5 bases). V lost 1 base to trimming and J lost 4 bases, with 11 bases between them. Germline lookup yields CDR1 GTSNPN and CDR2 SVGIG (reference sequence). CDR3 length equals 14 residues. Filled out from reference TRBV30 and TRBJ2-1, the complete variable domain reads SQTIHQWPATLVQPVGSPLSLECTVEGTSNPNLYWYRQAAGRGLQLLFYSVGIGQISSEVPQNLSASRPQDRQFILSSKKLLLSDSGFYLCAWSEASNYNEQFFGPGTRLTVL.

The gene calls are TRBV12-3 or TRBV12-4 and TRBJ2-7; D might be TRBD1 (6 bases). The CDR3 is made up of 13 amino acids. V gave up 7 bases and J gave up 4 bases, with 14 bases separating them. The CDR3 DNA sequence: TGTGCCAGCAATACCGGGACAAGATACGAGCAGTACTTC. This encodes CASNTGTRYEQYF.

This clonotype was recorded a few times. The chain links TRBV5-6 to TRBJ2-3, with D uncertain. The CDR3 runs to 14 residues. The V gene's germline CDR1 is SGHDT and CDR2 YYEEEE. Trimming removed 0 bases at V and 5 bases at J, with 10 bases between. CDR3 residues: CASSLGSVKDTQYF. CDR3 bases: TGTGCCAGCAGCTTGGGGAGCGTGAAAGATACGCAGTATTTT.

The chain is built from TRBV6-2 or TRBV6-3 and TRBJ1-2, with 10 bases identical to TRBD1. The CDR3 is 15 residues long. V lost 4 bases and J lost 7; bases outside the gene matches: 9. Germline CDR1 is MNHEY and CDR2 is SVGEGT. In DNA, the CDR3 is TGTGCCAGCAGTTCACCCGGGACAGGGGATTCTGGCTACACCTTC. Translating gives CASSSPGTGDSGYTF.

The CDR3 sequence: CASSYDAGGGDEQFF. As DNA, the CDR3 is TGTGCCAGCTCGTATGACGCGGGAGGTGGCGATGAGCAGTTCTTC. The rearrangement uses TRBV18 and TRBJ2-1; 8 bases agree with TRBD2. The germline CDR1 and CDR2 sequences are KGHSH and LQKENI. V lost 6 bases, J lost 8 bases, and 12 bases stayed unmatched. The CDR3 loop spans 15 amino acids.

The chain employs TRBV10-3 and TRBJ2-2; no definite D call. The CDR3 covers 11 residues. Germline CDR1 and CDR2: ENHRY and SYGVKD. Trimming cost V 4 bases and J 5 bases, with 2 bases left between them. The CDR3 DNA sequence: TGTGCCATCAGTGGAACCGGGGAGCTGTTTTTT. Residues: CAISGTGELFF.

The chain recombines TRBV12-3 or TRBV12-4 with TRBJ2-5, with D possibly TRBD2 on 6 matching bases. This CDR3 spans 15 amino acids. The V end was cut by 3 bases, the J end by 4 bases, with 15 bases between. Here the CDR3 reads CASSLGGGSGETQYF. The CDR3 DNA reads TGTGCCAGCAGTTTGGGTGGGGGGAGTGGAGAGACCCAGTACTTC.

This clonotype was counted a few times. The chain uses TRBV6-1 and TRBJ1-6; TRBD1 matches 7 bases. V trimming: 3 bases; J trimming: 2 bases; junction bases outside the gene matches: 4. The CDR3 has 16 amino acids. CDR1 and CDR2 from the germline V gene are MNHNS and SASEGT. CDR3 nucleotides: TGTGCCAGCAGTGACGGGGGACAGACCTATAATTCACCCCTCCACTTT. This codes for CASSDGGQTYNSPLHF.

J is TRBJ2-5 and V is TRBV19; 7 positions match TRBD1. Losses at the gene ends were 4 bases for V and 4 bases for J; bases not matched to a gene: 3. CDR1 is LNHDA and CDR2 is SQIVND in the germline V gene (reference sequence). This CDR3 spans 13 amino acids. CDR3 loop: CASSTGTVETQYF. The DNA for the CDR3 is TGTGCCAGTAGTACCGGGACAGTAGAGACCCAGTACTTC.

There are a few counts of this clonotype. This chain connects TRBV29-1 to TRBJ2-7; D may be TRBD1 or TRBD2 (5 bases each). There are 14 residues in the CDR3. Per germline, CDR1 SQVTM and CDR2 ANQGSEA. Trimming took 1 base from V and 0 from J, leaving 10 bases between them. The CDR3 reads CSVEGDGLSYEQYF. DNA for the CDR3: TGCAGCGTTGAAGGGGACGGCCTCTCCTACGAGCAGTACTTC.

This chain links TRBV20-1 with TRBJ1-1; D is undetermined. V lost 4 bases and J lost 0, with 12 bases in between. CDR3 length: 14 residues. The germline CDR1 and CDR2 sequences are DFQATT and SNEGSKA (reference sequence). The chain's CDR3 is CSAMWANMNTEAFF. CDR3 coding DNA: TGCAGTGCTATGTGGGCCAATATGAACACTGAAGCTTTCTTT.

This clonotype was counted only a few times. This rearrangement joins TRBV11-3 to TRBJ2-3, with a weak D call TRBD1 (6 bases). The CDR3 totals 16 residues. Germline loops: CDR1 SGHNT, CDR2 YENEEA. The ends were cut back, 1 base at V and 6 bases at J, with 17 bases in the middle. CDR3 protein: CASSLGGWGHGDTQYF. In DNA, the CDR3 is TGTGCCAGCAGCTTAGGAGGTTGGGGGCACGGGGATACGCAGTATTTT. Full variable domain (outside the CDR3, taken from reference TRBV11-3 and TRBJ2-3): EAGVVQSPRYKIIEKKQPVAFWCNPISGHNTLYWYLQNLGQGPELLIRYENEEAVDDSQLPKDRFSAERLKGVDSTLKIQPAELGDSAVYLCASSLGGWGHGDTQYFGPGTRLTVL.

J is TRBJ1-4 and V is TRBV5-4; D ambiguous. The CDR3 spans 15 residues. Germline loops: CDR1 SGHNT, CDR2 YYREEE (reference sequence). V lost 4 bases to trimming and J lost 3 bases, with 13 bases between them. The CDR3 DNA reads as TGTGCCAGCAGCGTTAAAGTAGGCCCTAATGAAAAACTGTTTTTT. This codes for CASSVKVGPNEKLFF. The full variable domain, in which reference TRBV5-4 and TRBJ1-4 provide the parts outside the CDR3, is ETGVTQSPTHLIKTRGQQVTLRCSSQSGHNTVSWYQQALGQGPQFIFQYYREEENGRGNFPPRFSGLQFPNYSSELNVNALELDDSALYLCASSVKVGPNEKLFFGSGTQLSVL.

V gene TRBV13 combines with J gene TRBJ2-3; tentatively, D is TRBD2 (6 bases). The CDR3 contains 19 residues. CDR1 is PRHDT and CDR2 is FYEKMQ in the germline V gene (reference sequence). The germline V and J ends were trimmed by 5 bases and 5 bases, with 29 bases remaining between them. The CDR3 is CASSRTPPGALRRRDTQYF. DNA of the CDR3: TGTGCCAGCAGCCGCACTCCTCCGGGAGCCCTCCGAAGGCGAGATACGCAGTATTTT.

This clonotype occurred a few times. The V gene is TRBV6-5, the J gene TRBJ1-2, with D possibly matching TRBD1 (6 bases). This CDR3 has 11 amino acids. Germline assignment: CDR1 MNHEY and CDR2 SVGAGI. V was shortened by 6 bases and J by 11 bases, with 13 bases between the two germline ends. The CDR3, as DNA: TGTGCCAGCAGAAAAGGGGGAGGTTACACCTTC. This codes for CASRKGGGYTF.

This clonotype was seen a handful of times. The chain joins TRBV11-3 to TRBJ1-4; D call uncertain. V was pared by 8 bases and J by 7 bases, with 11 bases between. Germline V gives CDR1 SGHNT, CDR2 YENEEA. This CDR3 is 12 amino acids long. The CDR3: CASSPGGEKLFF. CDR3 DNA: TGTGCCAGCTCCCCGGGAGGTGAAAAACTGTTTTTT.

This clonotype occurred a few times. The V call is TRBV13, the J call TRBJ1-2, with 8 bases fitting TRBD1. The CDR3 covers 15 residues. V was clipped by 3 bases and J by 4 bases; unmatched bases: 7. Germline V gene sequence: CDR1 PRHDT, CDR2 FYEKMQ (reference sequence). CDR3 sequence (DNA): TGTGCCAGCAGCTTCCACAGGGGGAACGGCTATGGCTACACCTTC. This encodes CASSFHRGNGYGYTF.

The chain recombines TRBV27 with TRBJ2-5; D unresolved. Germline lookup yields CDR1 MNHEY and CDR2 SMNVEV (reference sequence). Deletions cut 9 bases from V and 5 bases from J, with 13 bases between. The CDR3 has 12 residues. The CDR3 reads CASFPTPETQYF. In nucleotides, the CDR3 is TGTGCCAGTTTCCCCACGCCGGAGACCCAGTACTTC.

Written as DNA, the CDR3 is TGTGCCAGCAGCCAAGCGAGGAGCGGCCAAGAGACCCAGTACTTC. This sequence encodes CASSQARSGQETQYF. The V call is TRBV5-4, the J call TRBJ2-5; D perhaps matches TRBD2 (5 bases). The CDR3 is 15 amino acids. The V gene lost 4 bases and the J gene lost 1 base, with 14 bases spanning the gap. CDR1 and CDR2 (germline): SGHNT, YYREEE (reference sequence).

This clonotype was counted between two and nine times. The CDR3 spells CAISADRGAEAFF. CDR3 sequence (DNA): TGTGCCATCAGTGCCGACAGGGGAGCCGAAGCTTTCTTT. This rearrangement joins TRBV10-3 to TRBJ1-1, with 8 nucleotides matching TRBD1. The germline CDR1 and CDR2 sequences are ENHRY and SYGVKD. The J segment lost 8 bases and the V segment lost 4 bases, leaving 6 bases of the junction unmatched. CDR3 size: 13 residues.